Shown below are 20 T cell receptor beta chains from a single sample sequenced in a study of CD8 T cells in ankylosing spondylitis (dated by TCRdb to 2016 to 2017). Libraries came from 5' RACE. TCRdb names Illumina HiSeq 2500 as the instrument used. The public sequencing data were trimmed at Q25 with fastp and processed into clonotypes with MiXCR by TCRdb, which kept only in-frame beta chains. Rows with one shared CDR3 protein collapse into an entry with the most common genes and DNA. The sample profile shows 30,000 to 45,000 distinct CDR3 sequences; approximately 5.9% of them were found once. The biggest ten clones account for 9.5% to 15% of the sample. Material: blood, either unsorted or a sorted T cell fraction (not recorded which). The receptors come from a male donor with ankylosing spondylitis or in good health (not recorded which).

This clonotype was seen many times. The rearrangement joins TRBV6-5 to TRBJ2-5, with a possible D match to TRBD1 (6 bases). Germline V lookup: CDR1 MNHEY, CDR2 SVGAGI. V lost 0 bases, J lost 7 bases, and 12 bases lay in between. This CDR3 has 14 amino acids. CDR3 residues: CASSYSTLGGTQYF. In DNA, the CDR3 is TGTGCCAGCAGTTACTCGACTCTAGGGGGGACCCAGTACTTC.

This clonotype was seen ten or more times. The rearrangement uses TRBV5-5 and TRBJ1-2, with 8 bases aligning to TRBD1. The V gene end was trimmed by 4 bases and the J gene end by 2 bases; junction bases not matched to a gene: 1. Per germline, CDR1 SGHKS and CDR2 YYEKEE (reference sequence). The CDR3 runs 13 residues. The CDR3 region is CASSRDRNYGYTF. The CDR3 DNA reads as TGTGCCAGCAGCCGGGACAGGAACTATGGCTACACCTTC.

This clonotype was seen many times. This CDR3 reads CSARDNDGQETQYF. The CDR3 nucleotides are TGCAGTGCTAGAGATAATGACGGGCAAGAGACCCAGTACTTC. The V and J genes are TRBV20-1 and TRBJ2-5; D not resolved. Germline-derived CDR1 and CDR2 are DFQATT and SNEGSKA (reference sequence). This CDR3 region has 14 residues. The V end was cut by 0 bases, the J end by 2 bases, with 10 bases between.

This clonotype was seen repeatedly, ten times or more. This sequence joins TRBV29-1 and TRBJ2-1; 8 bases map to TRBD2. The germline gives CDR1 SQVTM, CDR2 ANQGSEA. V trimming: 5 bases; J trimming: 5 bases; junction bases outside the gene matches: 5. The CDR3 spans 13 residues. CDR3 residues: CSVIAGTNNEQFF. In DNA form, the CDR3 reads TGCAGCGTTATAGCGGGAACGAACAATGAGCAGTTCTTC.

This clonotype was seen ten or more times. DNA of the CDR3: TGCAGTGCCCGACAGGGCACTGGGGCCAACGTCCTGACTTTC. Residues: CSARQGTGANVLTF. This chain uses TRBV20-1 with TRBJ2-6, with 7 bases identical to TRBD1. This CDR3 has 14 residues. Trimming cost V 6 bases and J 2 bases; bases outside gene matches: 4. Germline V gene lookup returns CDR1 DFQATT and CDR2 SNEGSKA (reference sequence).

This clonotype occurred many times. This chain joins TRBV29-1 and TRBJ2-3, with TRBD2 identical over 9 bases. J lost 0 bases, V lost 8 bases, and 15 bases had no gene match. CDR1 SQVTM and CDR2 ANQGSEA come from the germline V gene. CDR3 length equals 17 residues. In nucleotides, the CDR3 is TGCAGCTCCCTGTCGGCTAGCGGGGAAACTAGCACAGATACGCAGTATTTT. It yields the protein CSSLSASGETSTDTQYF.

This clonotype has a count of ten or more. The chain joins TRBV28 to TRBJ2-7, with D perhaps TRBD2 (6 bases). The CDR3 contains 12 residues. The germline V and J ends were trimmed by 8 bases and 0 bases, with 8 bases remaining between them. The germline V gene has CDR1 MDHEN and CDR2 SYDVKM. CDR3 coding DNA: TGTGCCAGCGGTAGCGGCTCCTACGAGCAGTACTTC. This translates into CASGSGSYEQYF.

This clonotype was picked up many times. The chain links TRBV5-1 to TRBJ2-5; 10 bases fit TRBD2. The CDR3 contains 15 residues. CDR1 SGHRS and CDR2 YFSETQ come from the germline V gene. Trimming cost V 4 bases and J 2 bases; bases outside gene matches: 5. CDR3 loop: CASSRWTSGQETQYF. The DNA of the CDR3 is TGCGCCAGCAGCCGCTGGACTAGCGGACAAGAGACCCAGTACTTC.

Many counts were recorded for this clonotype. The chain joins TRBV18 to TRBJ1-2, with D uncertain. Germline lookup yields CDR1 KGHSH and CDR2 LQKENI. The germline V and J ends were trimmed by 3 bases and 0 bases, with 11 bases remaining between them. The CDR3 loop spans 15 amino acids. The CDR3 DNA reads as TGTGCCAGCTCACCGGACCATGACCCTAACTATGGCTACACCTTC. It translates to CASSPDHDPNYGYTF.

This clonotype was recorded many times. The chain recombines TRBV12-3 or TRBV12-4 with TRBJ2-7; 10 nucleotides match TRBD2. The V and J ends lost 4 bases and 2 bases, in that order; junction bases with no gene match: 14. The CDR3 loop spans 18 amino acids. The CDR3 region is CASSSPRLIAGGTYEQYF. The CDR3 nucleotides read TGTGCCAGCAGTTCCCCTCGGCTTATAGCGGGGGGAACCTACGAGCAGTACTTC.

This clonotype was counted many times. V and J are TRBV5-1 and TRBJ1-2; 7 nucleotides align to TRBD1. The CDR3 consists of 15 residues. Per germline, CDR1 SGHRS and CDR2 YFSETQ. V gave up 4 bases and J gave up 4 bases; unmatched junction bases: 10. CDR3 sequence: CASSLTTGTSYGYTF. DNA of the CDR3: TGCGCCAGCAGCCTTACGACAGGGACTTCCTATGGCTACACCTTC.

This clonotype has a count of ten or more. The chain has TRBV29-1 and TRBJ2-5; D is unclear. Trimming shortened V by 4 bases and J by 5 bases, and 11 bases separated the two germline ends. From germline, CDR1 is SQVTM and CDR2 ANQGSEA. This CDR3 contains 12 residues. Here the CDR3 reads CSVGGRRETQYF. Written as DNA, the CDR3 is TGCAGCGTTGGTGGACGACGGGAGACCCAGTACTTC.

Many counts were recorded for this clonotype. This chain connects TRBV11-2 to TRBJ2-3; 10 nucleotides agree with TRBD2. The V gene end was trimmed by 5 bases and the J gene end by 6 bases; junction bases not matched to a gene: 11. Germline V lookup: CDR1 SGHAT, CDR2 FQNNGV. The CDR3 sequence is 16 residues long. The CDR3 nucleotides read TGTGCCAGCAGCCTACGCACAAGCGGGGGGGCGGATACGCAGTATTTT. It yields the protein CASSLRTSGGADTQYF. Combining the CDR3 with reference TRBV11-2 and TRBJ2-3 gives the whole variable domain EAGVAQSPRYKIIEKRQSVAFWCNPISGHATLYWYQQILGQGPKLLIQFQNNGVVDDSQLPKDRFSAERLKGVDSTLKIQPAKLEDSAVYLCASSLRTSGGADTQYFGPGTRLTVL.

This clonotype was detected ten times or more. This chain connects TRBV20-1 to TRBJ2-3; TRBD2 aligns across 11 bases. This CDR3 region has 13 residues. Germline lookup yields CDR1 DFQATT and CDR2 SNEGSKA (reference sequence). Trimming at V came to 5 bases and at J to 10 bases, leaving 8 bases not matched to a gene. The CDR3 reads CSAAELAGAPQYF. In DNA form, the CDR3 reads TGCAGTGCTGCGGAACTAGCGGGGGCACCGCAGTATTTT.

Judged by abundance, this clonotype is medium-sized. The chain is built from TRBV5-1 and TRBJ2-7; D is undetermined. The V and J ends lost 3 bases and 5 bases respectively, with 6 bases between them. CDR1 SGHRS and CDR2 YFSETQ come from the germline V gene. The CDR3 loop spans 11 amino acids. CDR3 amino acids: CASSSDHEQYF. CDR3 nucleotides: TGCGCCAGCAGCTCCGATCACGAGCAGTACTTC.

This clonotype was observed at least ten times. This chain joins TRBV11-3 and TRBJ2-1; tentatively, D is TRBD1 (5 bases). The CDR3 extends over 15 amino acids. Between the trimmed V and J ends, which lost 5 bases and 3 bases, there was a span of 14 bases. The germline CDR1 and CDR2 sequences are SGHNT and YENEEA. CDR3 coding DNA: TGTGCCAGCAGCCAGGGATTGGGAAACTACAATGAGCAGTTCTTC. Its translation: CASSQGLGNYNEQFF.

This clonotype was detected ten times or more. The chain employs TRBV20-1 and TRBJ2-5; the D is unclear. The germline V and J ends were trimmed by 0 bases and 5 bases, with 4 bases remaining between them. Germline V gives CDR1 DFQATT, CDR2 SNEGSKA (reference sequence). The CDR3 extends over 11 amino acids. CDR3 loop: CSARDRETQYF. CDR3 nucleotide sequence: TGCAGTGCTAGAGATAGGGAGACCCAGTACTTC.

This clonotype was observed many times. CDR3 loop: CASSLEGLPPKETQYF. Here the CDR3 DNA reads TGTGCCAGCAGCTTAGAGGGACTGCCCCCCAAAGAGACCCAGTACTTC. The chain couples TRBV11-2 to TRBJ2-5; a weak D match, TRBD2 (6 bases). The CDR3 runs 16 residues. Trimming pared 0 bases from V and 3 bases from J, leaving 14 bases between. The germline gives CDR1 SGHAT, CDR2 FQNNGV.

In this sample, this clonotype turned up many times. The chain couples TRBV7-8 to TRBJ1-1; D remains unclear. Germline V gives CDR1 SGHVS, CDR2 FQNEAQ. CDR3 length: 12 residues. V was trimmed by 8 bases and J by 5 bases, leaving 12 bases between them. In nucleotides, the CDR3 is TGTGCCAGCTCCTCCCGGGATACTGAAGCTTTCTTT. Protein sequence: CASSSRDTEAFF.

The gene calls are TRBV9 and TRBJ1-3, with a weak D call TRBD1 (5 bases). The length of the CDR3 is 17 residues. Trimming took 4 bases from V and 0 from J, leaving 17 bases between them. CDR1 and CDR2 (germline): SGDLS, YYNGEE. The CDR3 nucleotides are TGTGCCAGCAGCATCAACCGGGACGGATACTCTGGAAACACCATATATTTT. Translating it yields CASSINRDGYSGNTIYF.